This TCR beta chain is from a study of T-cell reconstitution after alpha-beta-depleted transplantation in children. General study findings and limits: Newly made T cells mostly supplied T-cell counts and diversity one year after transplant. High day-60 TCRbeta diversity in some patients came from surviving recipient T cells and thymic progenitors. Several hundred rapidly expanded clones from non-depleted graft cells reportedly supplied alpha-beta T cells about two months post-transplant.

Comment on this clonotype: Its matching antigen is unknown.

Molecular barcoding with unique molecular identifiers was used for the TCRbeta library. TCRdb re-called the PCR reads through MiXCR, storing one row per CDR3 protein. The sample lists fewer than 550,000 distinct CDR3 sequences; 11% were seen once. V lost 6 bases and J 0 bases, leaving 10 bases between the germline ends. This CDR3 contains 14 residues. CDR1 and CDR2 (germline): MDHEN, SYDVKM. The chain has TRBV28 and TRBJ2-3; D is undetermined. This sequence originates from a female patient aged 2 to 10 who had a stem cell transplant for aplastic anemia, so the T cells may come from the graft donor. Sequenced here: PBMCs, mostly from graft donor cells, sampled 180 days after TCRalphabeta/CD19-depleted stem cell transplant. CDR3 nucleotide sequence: TGTGCCAGCAGGAACCAGATTAGCACAGATACGCAGTATTTT. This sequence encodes CASRNQISTDTQYF.